This paragraph reports one TCR beta chain. The clone's antigen remains unknown. There are no base qualities to consult, and no much larger clone falls within one base. The data were obtained in a study of T-cell reconstitution after alpha-beta-depleted transplantation in children (dated by TCRdb to about 2016). In the study overall: T-cell immune reconstitution after TCRalphabeta/CD19-depleted allogeneic hematopoietic cell transplantation in children was quantitatively tracked in the study by means of TCR repertoire profiling. Broader findings and caveats from the paper: The frequencies of hyperexpanded clones fell over the following months, and after one year, T-cell counts and TCRbeta diversity were mostly attributed to newly produced T cells. About two months after transplant, the apparently early recovery of alphabetaT-cell counts reportedly depended on just several hundred clones that had expanded rapidly and came from non-depleted graft cells. In some patients, the high TCRbeta diversity seen at day 60 was put down to recipient T cells and intrathymic progenitors that had survived conditioning.

The library relied on PCR. The run used an Illumina HiSeq 2500. TCR libraries were prepared with molecular barcoding, using unique molecular identifiers to normalize TCRbeta repertoire quantification. TCRdb took the public reads, trimmed them with fastp at Q25, ran MiXCR for clone calling and kept in-frame beta chains. When rows share a CDR3 protein, they turn into one entry using the most common DNA and genes. Counted in this sample were over 100,000 distinct CDR3 sequences; 5% to 6% of them appeared once. The top ten clonotypes cover roughly 5.5% of the sample. In the paper's terms, the time point label means: day 60 (about 2 months) after transplantation. Read against the paper, the sample's treatment or condition label means: allogeneic hematopoietic cell transplantation with graft depleted of TCRalphabeta T cells and CD19 B cells. Transplant recipients were children who received TCRalphabeta/CD19-depleted allogeneic hematopoietic cell grafts.

V drops 4 bases and J drops 6 bases, leaving 21 bases in between. Taken from the germline V gene (reference sequence), the CDR1 and CDR2 loops are GTSNPN and SVGIG. The cysteine opens and the phenylalanine closes a CDR3 of 15 amino acids. This entry keeps only the CDR3 DNA: 45 bases, framed from base 1. This sequence originates from a female patient aged 2-15 years who had a stem cell transplant for Fanconi anemia, so the T cells may come from the graft donor. The sequenced sample was PBMCs, mostly from graft donor cells, obtained 60 days after TCRalphabeta/CD19-depleted stem cell transplant. The rearranged chain carries TRBV30 and TRBJ1-1; the D gene is perhaps TRBD1, on 5 matching bases. Here is the DNA: TGTGCCTGGACCACCATGGGGGGAAAGGGGCCTGAAGCTTTCTTT. The resulting protein is CAWTTMGGKGPEAFF.